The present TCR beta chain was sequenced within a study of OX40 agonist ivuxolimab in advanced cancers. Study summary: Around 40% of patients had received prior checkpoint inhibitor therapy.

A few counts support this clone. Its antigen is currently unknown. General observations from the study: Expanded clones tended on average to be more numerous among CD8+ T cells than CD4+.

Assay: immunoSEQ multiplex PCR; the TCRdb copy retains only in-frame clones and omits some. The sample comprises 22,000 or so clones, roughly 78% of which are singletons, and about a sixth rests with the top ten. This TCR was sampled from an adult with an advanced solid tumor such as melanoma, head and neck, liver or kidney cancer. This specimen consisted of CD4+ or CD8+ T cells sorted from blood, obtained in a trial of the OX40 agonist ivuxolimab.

For the CDR3, the DNA is TGTGCCAGCAGTCAAGGGGGCAGGGCGGGGAATTCACCCCTCCACTTT. Its protein product is CASSQGGRAGNSPLHF. V usage is TRBV6-1 and J usage is TRBJ1-6; 7 nucleotides match TRBD1. Germline V gene data show CDR1 as MNHNS and CDR2 as SASEGT. The CDR3 consists of 16 residues. Trimming at V came to 5 bases and at J to 7 bases, leaving 11 bases not matched to a gene.